These T cell receptor beta chains were read from a single sample in a study of response to subunit inactivated influenza vaccine. TCRdb reanalysed the RT-PCR reads using MiXCR and keeps one entry per CDR3 protein. The sample carries about 300,000 distinct CDR3 sequences, about a fifth recorded once. Source: PBMCs from blood, taken less than 22 months after vaccination. The receptors stem from a man in his fifties or sixties who received an inactivated influenza vaccine. CDR3s include the opening cysteine and the closing phenylalanine or tryptophan. A D gene is named only where the DNA matches it firmly. A clone size is listed for some rows: how often the clone was seen (once, few, many), or a class if it is expanded.

>.|once|TRBJ1-6|TRBV6-2/TRBV6-3
TGTGCCAGCAGTAATGAGGGATCCTATAATTCACCCCTCCACTTT
CASSNEGSYNSPLHF
>TRBD1|few|TRBJ1-6|TRBV25-1
TGTGCCAGCAGTGAACCAGGGGGAATCGGGAGTTCACCCCTCCACTTT
CASSEPGGIGSSPLHF
>TRBD2|many|TRBJ2-5|TRBV9
TGTGCCAGCAGCGAAATAGCGGGAGGCGGGGAGACCCAGTACTTC
CASSEIAGGGETQYF
>.|few|TRBJ1-3|TRBV5-1
TGCGCCAGCAGCTTGCGACAGGACGGTGGAGGCACCATATATTTT
CASSLRQDGGGTIYF
>TRBD1|.|TRBJ2-6|TRBV2
TGTGCCAGCAGACATAATACAGGGGCTGGGGCCAACGTCCTGACTTTC
CASRHNTGAGANVLTF
>.|once|TRBJ2-2|TRBV6-2/TRBV6-3
TGTGCCAGCAGAATGGGCGGGACCTTCACCGGGGAGCTGTTTTTT
CASRMGGTFTGELFF
>TRBD1|few|TRBJ1-2|TRBV4-1
TGCGCCAGCAGCCAGAGGACAGGGTCCGGCTATGGCTACACCTTC
CASSQRTGSGYGYTF
>TRBD2|.|TRBJ2-3|TRBV24-1
TGTGCCACCAGTGATAGGCGGGAGGCGAGGAATACGCAGTATTTT
CATSDRREARNTQYF
>.|.|TRBJ1-1|TRBV18
TGTGCCAGCTCCACAGGGACATCCGGGAAGTGGGACACTGAAGCTTTCTTT
CASSTGTSGKWDTEAFF
>TRBD2|few|TRBJ2-1|TRBV29-1
TGCAGCGTACTCTTAGCGGGAGGAAGGAACAATGAGCAGTTCTTC
CSVLLAGGRNNEQFF
>TRBD1|.|TRBJ2-1|TRBV5-1
TGCGCCAGCAGCCGGACAGGGGAAGCACACAATGAGCAGTTCTTC
CASSRTGEAHNEQFF
>.|.|TRBJ1-4|TRBV6-5
TGTGCCAGCATGGGGGGGCCAGGGGTGATGTTTTTT
CASMGGPGVMFF
>.|.|TRBJ2-7|TRBV2
TGTGCCAGCCTGACAGTCGTCAAGGGAAAGGTCTTC
CASLTVVKGKVF
>TRBD2|.|TRBJ2-2|TRBV19
TGTGCCAGTAGTACCGAGCGGGAGTATTGGACCGGGGAGCTGTTTTTT
CASSTEREYWTGELFF
>.|.|TRBJ2-1|TRBV12-3/TRBV12-4
TGTGCCAGCACCTTAATGGGGGGGGGCCACAATGAGCAGTTCTTC
CASTLMGGGHNEQFF
>.|.|TRBJ2-3|TRBV3-1
TGTGCCAGCAGCCAAACGTGGGCCCTTCCAGATACGCAGTATTTT
CASSQTWALPDTQYF
>TRBD1|.|TRBJ1-2|TRBV19
TGTGCCAGTAGTATTGTAATGGGGACAGACTTCTACTATGGCTACACCTTC
CASSIVMGTDFYYGYTF
>.|many|TRBJ2-7|TRBV20-1
TGCAGTGCTAGCGACCTTTTATCCTCCTACGAGCAGTACTTC
CSASDLLSSYEQYF
>.|.|TRBJ1-5|TRBV7-8
TGTGCCAGCAGCAGGGGACGGGCCGGTCAGCCCCAGCATTTT
CASSRGRAGQPQHF
>.|many|TRBJ1-1|TRBV6-2/TRBV6-3
TGTGCCAGCCATGATTTGTTCATGAACACTGAAGCTTTCTTT
CASHDLFMNTEAFF
>TRBD2|few|TRBJ2-2|TRBV29-1
TGCAGCGGAAGGACTAGCGGGGTCACCGGGGAGCTGTTTTTT
CSGRTSGVTGELFF
>.|many|TRBJ1-1|TRBV28
TGTGCCAGCAGTTTTTCTCTAAACACTGAAGCTTTCTTT
CASSFSLNTEAFF